This TCR beta chain was sequenced for a study of PD-1 blockade in mismatch repair-deficient tumors. Study details: Patients had 12 mismatch repair-deficient cancer types, all previously treated and progressing. Study-level findings and limits: Rapid post-treatment expansion, then contraction, generally preceding radiologic response, marked tumor-resident clones.

Comments on this clone: Its target is not known.

All patients were mismatch repair deficient, assessed by either PCR or immunohistochemistry. The repertoire was sequenced with immunoSEQ multiplex PCR; TCRdb's copy has only in-frame clones and lacks some. The sample has approximately 110,000 clones; 60% to 85% are singletons. Sequencing was performed on peripheral blood, taken approximately 60 weeks after starting pembrolizumab. This TCR was recovered from an adult with mismatch repair-deficient cancer.

The CDR3 loop reads CASRKFGGTQGEQFF. CDR3 DNA: TGTGCCAGCAGGAAATTCGGCGGGACTCAGGGTGAGCAGTTCTTC. The chain carries TRBV6-6 and TRBJ2-1, with a tentative D call TRBD2 (6 bases). V was cut by 6 bases and J by 9 bases, with 21 bases left in between. The V gene's germline CDR1 is MNHNY and CDR2 SVGAGI (reference sequence). The CDR3 contains 15 residues.